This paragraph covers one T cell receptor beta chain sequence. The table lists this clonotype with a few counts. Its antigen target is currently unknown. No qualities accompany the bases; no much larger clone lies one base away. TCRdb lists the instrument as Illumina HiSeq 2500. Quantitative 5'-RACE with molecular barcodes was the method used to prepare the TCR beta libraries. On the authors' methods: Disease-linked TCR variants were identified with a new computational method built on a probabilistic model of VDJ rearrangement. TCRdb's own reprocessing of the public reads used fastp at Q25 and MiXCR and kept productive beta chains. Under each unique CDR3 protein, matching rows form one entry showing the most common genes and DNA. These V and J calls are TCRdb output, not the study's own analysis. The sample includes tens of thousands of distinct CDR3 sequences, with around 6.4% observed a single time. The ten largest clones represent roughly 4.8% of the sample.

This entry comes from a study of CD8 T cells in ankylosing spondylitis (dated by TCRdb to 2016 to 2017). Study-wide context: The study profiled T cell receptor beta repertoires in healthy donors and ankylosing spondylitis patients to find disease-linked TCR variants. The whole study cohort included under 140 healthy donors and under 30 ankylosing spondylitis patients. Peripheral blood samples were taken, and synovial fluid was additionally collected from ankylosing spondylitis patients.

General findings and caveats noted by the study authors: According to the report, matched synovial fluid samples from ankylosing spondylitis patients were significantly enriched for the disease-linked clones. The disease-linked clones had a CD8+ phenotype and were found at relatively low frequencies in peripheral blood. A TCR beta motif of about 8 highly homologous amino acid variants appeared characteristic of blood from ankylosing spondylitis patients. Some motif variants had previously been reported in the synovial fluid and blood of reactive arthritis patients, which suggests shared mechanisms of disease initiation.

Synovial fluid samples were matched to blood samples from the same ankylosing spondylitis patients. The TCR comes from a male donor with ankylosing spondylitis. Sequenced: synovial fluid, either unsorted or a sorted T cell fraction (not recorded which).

CDR3 region: CASSPGPATTGGYGYTF. The DNA is TGTGCCAGCAGCCCGGGCCCCGCTACAACAGGGGGCTATGGCTACACCTTC. The V and J segments used are TRBV7-2 and TRBJ1-2; TRBD1 lines up with 8 middle nucleotides. For CDR1 and CDR2, the germline V gene lists SGHTA and FQGNSA. The cysteine opens and the phenylalanine closes a CDR3 of 17 amino acids. Just the 51-base CDR3 DNA is kept, in frame starting at base 1. Trimming removed 5 bases from V and 4 bases from J; the gene matches leave 15 bases unexplained. When the CDR3 is completed using the reference TRBV7-2 and TRBJ1-2 genes on either side, the full variable domain is GAGVSQSPSNKVTEKGKDVELRCDPISGHTALYWYRQSLGQGLEFLIYFQGNSAPDKSGLPSDRFSAERTGGSVSTLTIQRTQQEDSAVYLCASSPGPATTGGYGYTFGSGTRLTVV.